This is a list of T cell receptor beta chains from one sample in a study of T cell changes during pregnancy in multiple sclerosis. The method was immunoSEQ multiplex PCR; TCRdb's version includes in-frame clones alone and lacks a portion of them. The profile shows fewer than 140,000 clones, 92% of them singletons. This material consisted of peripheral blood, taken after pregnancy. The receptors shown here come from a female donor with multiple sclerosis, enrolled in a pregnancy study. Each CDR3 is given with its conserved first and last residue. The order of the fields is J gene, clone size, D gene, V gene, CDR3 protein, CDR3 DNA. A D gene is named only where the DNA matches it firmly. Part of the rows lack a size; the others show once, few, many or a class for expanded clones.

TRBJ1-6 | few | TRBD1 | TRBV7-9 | CASSPDRGHSPLHF | TGTGCCAGCAGTCCTGACAGGGGGCATTCACCCCTCCACTTT
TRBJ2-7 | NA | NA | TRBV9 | CASSVSSVSYEQYF | TGTGCCAGCAGCGTGAGCTCGGTCTCGTACGAGCAGTACTTC
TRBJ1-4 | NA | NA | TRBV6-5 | CASTASVSGKKLFF | TGTGCCAGCACCGCGAGCGTATCAGGGAAAAAACTGTTTTTT
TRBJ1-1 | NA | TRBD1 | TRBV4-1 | CASSQSGTGDTEAFF | TGCGCCAGCAGCCAATCTGGGACAGGGGACACTGAAGCTTTCTTT
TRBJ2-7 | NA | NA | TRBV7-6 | CASSLADEQYF | TGTGCCAGCAGCTTAGCCGACGAGCAGTACTTC
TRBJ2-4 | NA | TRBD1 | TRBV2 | CASKAGTGEHIQYF | TGTGCCAGCAAAGCCGGGACAGGGGAACACATTCAGTACTTC
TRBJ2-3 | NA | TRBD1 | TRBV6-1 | CASSGSPGQGTDTQYF | TGTGCCAGCAGTGGTTCACCGGGACAGGGTACAGATACGCAGTATTTT
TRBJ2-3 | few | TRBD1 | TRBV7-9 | CASSLGQEGTDTQYF | TGTGCCAGCAGCCTGGGACAGGAAGGTACAGATACGCAGTATTTT
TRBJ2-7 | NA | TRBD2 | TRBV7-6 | CASSPLTSGGLYEQYF | TGTGCCAGCAGCCCCCTGACTAGCGGGGGGTTGTACGAGCAGTACTTC
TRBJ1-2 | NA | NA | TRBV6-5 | CASSSTGTIYGYTF | TGTGCCAGCAGTTCTACCGGGACAATCTATGGCTACACCTTC
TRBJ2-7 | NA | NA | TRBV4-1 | CASSQSWGPYEQYF | TGCGCCAGCAGCCAGTCCTGGGGGCCCTACGAGCAGTACTTC
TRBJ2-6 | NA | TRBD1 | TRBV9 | CASSRGAGQGRGANVLTF | TGTGCCAGCAGCCGTGGCGCCGGACAGGGGCGTGGGGCCAACGTCCTGACTTTC
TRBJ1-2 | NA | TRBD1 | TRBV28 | CASSPAGTAPYYGYTF | TGTGCCAGCAGCCCCGCCGGGACAGCCCCTTACTATGGCTACACCTTC
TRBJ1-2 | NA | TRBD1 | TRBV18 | CASSPRGQGYGYTF | TGTGCCAGCTCACCGCGTGGACAGGGCTATGGCTACACCTTC
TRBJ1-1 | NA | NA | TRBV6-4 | CASSAAENTEAFF | TGTGCCAGCAGTGCAGCGGAGAACACTGAAGCTTTCTTT
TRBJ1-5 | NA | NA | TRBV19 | CASNEGNRNQPQHF | TGTGCCAGTAACGAGGGCAATCGCAATCAGCCCCAGCATTTT
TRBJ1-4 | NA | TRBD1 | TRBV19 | CASSPDREGEKLFF | TGTGCCAGTAGCCCGGACAGGGAAGGTGAAAAACTGTTTTTT
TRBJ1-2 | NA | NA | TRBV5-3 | CASSLPTVGYTF | TGTGCCAGCAGCTTACCGACAGTTGGCTACACCTTC
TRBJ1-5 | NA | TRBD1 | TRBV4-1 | CASSQLGQGDQPQHF | TGCGCCAGCAGCCAATTGGGACAGGGGGATCAGCCCCAGCATTTT
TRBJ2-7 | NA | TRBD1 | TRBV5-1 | CASSLSPGQGTYEQYF | TGCGCCAGCAGCTTGAGTCCGGGACAGGGGACCTACGAGCAGTACTTC
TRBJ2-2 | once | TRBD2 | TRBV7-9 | CASSGSGTLADGELFF | TGTGCCAGCAGCGGTAGCGGAACCCTAGCGGACGGGGAGCTGTTTTTT
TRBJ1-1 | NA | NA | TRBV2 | CASSEAGGAWGTEAFF | TGTGCCAGCAGTGAAGCGGGGGGTGCCTGGGGCACTGAAGCTTTCTTT
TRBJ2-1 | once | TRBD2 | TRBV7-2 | CASSLAGTSGGREQFF | TGTGCCAGCAGCTTAGCCGGGACTAGCGGGGGAAGGGAGCAGTTCTTC
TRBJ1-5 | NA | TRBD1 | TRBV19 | CASSMGTGEGQPQHF | TGTGCCAGTAGTATGGGGACAGGGGAAGGTCAGCCCCAGCATTTT